One T cell receptor (beta chain) is described in this entry. What it recognizes is unknown. Deletions cut 5 bases from V and 7 bases from J, with 11 bases between. This CDR3 contains 12 residues. From germline, CDR1 is MNHGY and CDR2 SAAAGT. The sample is drawn from a study of T cells in localized non-small cell lung cancer. Study-level findings and limits: The study detected a median roughly 56 of the top 100 tumor clones in adjacent lung. Uninvolved adjacent lung had the highest recorded T cell clonality, with tumor below it. As only one tumor region underwent sequencing, heterogeneity remains possible.

The data were produced by immunoSEQ multiplex PCR, yet TCRdb's version contains in-frame clones alone and is incomplete. Among more than 2,500 clones listed, 25% were seen once. The genes are TRBV6-8 and TRBJ2-5, with unresolved D. The receptor comes from a male donor older than 55 with stage III lung adenocarcinoma. Sequencing used lung tumor tissue, obtained before any cancer treatment. The DNA for the CDR3 is TGTGCCAGCAGTATAAGATCGGGGACCCAGTACTTC. Protein sequence: CASSIRSGTQYF.